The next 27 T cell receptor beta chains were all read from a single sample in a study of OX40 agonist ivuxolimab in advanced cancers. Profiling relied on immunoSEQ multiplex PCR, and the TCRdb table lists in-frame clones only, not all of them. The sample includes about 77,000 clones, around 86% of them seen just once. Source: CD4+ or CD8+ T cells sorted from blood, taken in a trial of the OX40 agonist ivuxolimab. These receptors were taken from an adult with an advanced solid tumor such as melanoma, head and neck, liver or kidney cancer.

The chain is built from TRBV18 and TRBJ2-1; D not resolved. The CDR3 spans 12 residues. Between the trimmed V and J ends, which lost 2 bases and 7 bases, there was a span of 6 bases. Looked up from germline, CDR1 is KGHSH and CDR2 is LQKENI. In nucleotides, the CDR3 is TGTGCCAGCTCACCAGCCGGGAATGAGCAGTTCTTC. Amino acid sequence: CASSPAGNEQFF.

The CDR3 here is CASSELQGNTEAFF. In DNA, the CDR3 is TGTGCCAGCAGCGAGCTCCAGGGGAACACTGAAGCTTTCTTT. This rearrangement joins TRBV6-1 to TRBJ1-1, with D possibly being TRBD1 (5 bases). Germline V gene data show CDR1 as MNHNS and CDR2 as SASEGT. V was clipped by 6 bases and J by 1 base, with 12 bases between them. This CDR3 comprises 14 residues.

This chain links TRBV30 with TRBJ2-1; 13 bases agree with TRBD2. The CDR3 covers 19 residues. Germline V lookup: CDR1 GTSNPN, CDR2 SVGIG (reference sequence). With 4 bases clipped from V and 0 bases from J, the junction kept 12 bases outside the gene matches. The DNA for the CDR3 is TGTGCCTGGAAACGGACTAGCGGGGGAGGCGGCCTCTCCTACAATGAGCAGTTCTTC. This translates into CAWKRTSGGGGLSYNEQFF.

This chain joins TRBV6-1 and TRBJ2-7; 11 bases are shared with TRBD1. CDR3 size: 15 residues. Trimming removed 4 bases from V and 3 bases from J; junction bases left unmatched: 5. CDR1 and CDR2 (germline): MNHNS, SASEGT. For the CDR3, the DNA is TGTGCCAGCAGTGCGGACAGGGGGCCGGTCTACGAGCAGTACTTC. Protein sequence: CASSADRGPVYEQYF.

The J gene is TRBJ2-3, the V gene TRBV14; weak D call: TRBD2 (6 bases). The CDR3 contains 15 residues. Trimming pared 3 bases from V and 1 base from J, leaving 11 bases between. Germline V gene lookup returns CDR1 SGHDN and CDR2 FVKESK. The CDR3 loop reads CASSHLGGGTDTQYF. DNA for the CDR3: TGTGCCAGCAGCCATCTCGGCGGGGGCACAGATACGCAGTATTTT.

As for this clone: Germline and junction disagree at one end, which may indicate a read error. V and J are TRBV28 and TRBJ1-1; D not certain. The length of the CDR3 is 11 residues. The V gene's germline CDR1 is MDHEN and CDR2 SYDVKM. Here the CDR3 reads CASSPLPGPVF. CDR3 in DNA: TGTGCCAGCAGTCCCCTTCCGGGCCCGGTCTTT.

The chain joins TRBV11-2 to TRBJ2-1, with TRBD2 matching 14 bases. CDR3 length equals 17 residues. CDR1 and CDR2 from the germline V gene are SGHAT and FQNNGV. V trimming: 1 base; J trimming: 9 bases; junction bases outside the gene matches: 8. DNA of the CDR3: TGTGCCAGCAGCTTAGGACTAGCGGGAGGGATTGAGGCTGAGCAGTTCTTC. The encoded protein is CASSLGLAGGIEAEQFF.

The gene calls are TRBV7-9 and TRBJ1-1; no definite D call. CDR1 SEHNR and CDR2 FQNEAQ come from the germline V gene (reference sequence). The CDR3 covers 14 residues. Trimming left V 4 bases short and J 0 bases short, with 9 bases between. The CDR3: CASSSRTVNTEAFF. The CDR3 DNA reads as TGTGCCAGCAGCTCAAGGACGGTGAACACTGAAGCTTTCTTT. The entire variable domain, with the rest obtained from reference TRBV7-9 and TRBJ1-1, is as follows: DTGVSQNPRHKITKRGQNVTFRCDPISEHNRLYWYRQTLGQGPEFLTYFQNEAQLEKSRLLSDRFSAERPKGSFSTLEIQRTEQGDSAMYLCASSSRTVNTEAFFGQGTRLTVV.

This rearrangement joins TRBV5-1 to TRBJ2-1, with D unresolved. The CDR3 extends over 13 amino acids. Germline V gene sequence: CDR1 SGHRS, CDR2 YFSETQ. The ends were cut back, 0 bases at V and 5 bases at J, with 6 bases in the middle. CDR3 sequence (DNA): TGCGCCAGCAGCTTGGGGTCCAACAATGAGCAGTTCTTC. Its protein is CASSLGSNNEQFF.

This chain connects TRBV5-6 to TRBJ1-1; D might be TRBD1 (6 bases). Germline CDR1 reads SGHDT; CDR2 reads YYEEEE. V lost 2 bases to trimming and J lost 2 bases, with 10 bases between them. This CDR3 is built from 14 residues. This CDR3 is CASSLQGYNTEAFF. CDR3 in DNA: TGTGCCAGCAGCTTACAGGGATACAACACTGAAGCTTTCTTT.

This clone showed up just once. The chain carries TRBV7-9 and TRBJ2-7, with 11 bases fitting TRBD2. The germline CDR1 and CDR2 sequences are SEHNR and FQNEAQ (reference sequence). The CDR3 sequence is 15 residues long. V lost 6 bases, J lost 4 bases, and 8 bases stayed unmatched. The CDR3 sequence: CASSGGLAGLYEQYF. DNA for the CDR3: TGTGCCAGCAGTGGAGGACTAGCGGGCCTATACGAGCAGTACTTC. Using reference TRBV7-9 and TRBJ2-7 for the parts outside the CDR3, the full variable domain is DTGVSQNPRHKITKRGQNVTFRCDPISEHNRLYWYRQTLGQGPEFLTYFQNEAQLEKSRLLSDRFSAERPKGSFSTLEIQRTEQGDSAMYLCASSGGLAGLYEQYFGPGTRLTVT.

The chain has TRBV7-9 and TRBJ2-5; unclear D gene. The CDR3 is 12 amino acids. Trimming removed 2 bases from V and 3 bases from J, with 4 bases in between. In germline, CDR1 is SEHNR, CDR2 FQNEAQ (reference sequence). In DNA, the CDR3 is TGTGCCAGCAGCTTAAGTAAAGAGACCCAGTACTTC. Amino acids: CASSLSKETQYF. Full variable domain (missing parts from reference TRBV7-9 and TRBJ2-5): DTGVSQNPRHKITKRGQNVTFRCDPISEHNRLYWYRQTLGQGPEFLTYFQNEAQLEKSRLLSDRFSAERPKGSFSTLEIQRTEQGDSAMYLCASSLSKETQYFGPGTRLLVL.

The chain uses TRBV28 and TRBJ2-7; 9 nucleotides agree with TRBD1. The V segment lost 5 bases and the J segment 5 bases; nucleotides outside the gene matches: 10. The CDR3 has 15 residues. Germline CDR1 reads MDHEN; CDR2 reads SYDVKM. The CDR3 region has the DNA TGTGCCAGCAGTCCCCCGGGACAGGGAGGCCACGAGCAGTACTTC. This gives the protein CASSPPGQGGHEQYF.

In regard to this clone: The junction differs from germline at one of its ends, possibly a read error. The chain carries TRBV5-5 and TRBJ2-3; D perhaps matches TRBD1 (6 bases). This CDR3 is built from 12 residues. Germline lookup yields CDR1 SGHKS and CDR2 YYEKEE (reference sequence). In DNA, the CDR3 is TGTGCCAGCAGAAGTCCCGGGACACCTACCACCTTT. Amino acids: CASRSPGTPTTF.

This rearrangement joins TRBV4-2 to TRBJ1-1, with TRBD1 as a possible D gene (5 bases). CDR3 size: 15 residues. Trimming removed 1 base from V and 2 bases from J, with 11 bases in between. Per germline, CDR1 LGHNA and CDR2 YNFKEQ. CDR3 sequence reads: CASSQGGSRNTEAFF. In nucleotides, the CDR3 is TGTGCCAGCAGCCAAGGGGGCAGTAGAAACACTGAAGCTTTCTTT.

This CDR3 is CASSPWDRGRSPLHF. DNA for the CDR3: TGTGCCAGCAGTCCTTGGGACAGGGGGCGATCACCCCTCCACTTT. This chain connects TRBV6-1 to TRBJ1-6; 12 nucleotides match TRBD1. CDR1 and CDR2 from the germline V gene are MNHNS and SASEGT. There are 15 residues in the CDR3. The V segment lost 5 bases and the J segment 10 bases; nucleotides outside the gene matches: 6.

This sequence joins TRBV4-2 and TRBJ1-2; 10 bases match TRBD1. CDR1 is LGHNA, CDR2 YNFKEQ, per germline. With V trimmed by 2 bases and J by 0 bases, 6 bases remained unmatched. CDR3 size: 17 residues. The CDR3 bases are TGTGCCAGCAGCCAAAATGCCGGGACAGGGGCTAACTATGGCTACACCTTC. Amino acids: CASSQNAGTGANYGYTF.

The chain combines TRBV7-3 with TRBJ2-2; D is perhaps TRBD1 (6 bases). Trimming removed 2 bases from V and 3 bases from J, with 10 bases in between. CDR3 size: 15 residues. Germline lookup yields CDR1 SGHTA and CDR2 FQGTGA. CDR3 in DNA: TGTGCCAGCAGCTTATATAAGGGGGACACCGGGGAGCTGTTTTTT. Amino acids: CASSLYKGDTGELFF.

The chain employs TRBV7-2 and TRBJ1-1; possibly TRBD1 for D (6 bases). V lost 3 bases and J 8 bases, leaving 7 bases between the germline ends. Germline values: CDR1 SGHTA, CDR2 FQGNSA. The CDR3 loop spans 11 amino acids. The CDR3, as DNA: TGTGCCAGCAGCTTTCAGGGGGAAGCTTTCTTT. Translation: CASSFQGEAFF.

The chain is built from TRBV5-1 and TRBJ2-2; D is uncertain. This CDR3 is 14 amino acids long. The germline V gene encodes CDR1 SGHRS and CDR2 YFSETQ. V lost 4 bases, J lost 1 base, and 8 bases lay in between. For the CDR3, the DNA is TGCGCCAGCAGCGGCGCCGGGAACACCGGGGAGCTGTTTTTT. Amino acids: CASSGAGNTGELFF.

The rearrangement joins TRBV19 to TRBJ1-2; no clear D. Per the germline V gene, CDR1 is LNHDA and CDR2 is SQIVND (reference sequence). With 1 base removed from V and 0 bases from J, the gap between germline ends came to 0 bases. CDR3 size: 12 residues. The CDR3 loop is CASSIANYGYTF. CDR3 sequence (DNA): TGTGCCAGTAGTATAGCTAACTATGGCTACACCTTC.

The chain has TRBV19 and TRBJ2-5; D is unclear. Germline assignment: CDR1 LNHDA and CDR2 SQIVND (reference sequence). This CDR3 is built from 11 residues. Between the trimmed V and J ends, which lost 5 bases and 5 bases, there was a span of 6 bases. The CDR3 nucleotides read TGTGCCAGTAGTGAATGGGAGACCCAGTACTTC. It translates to CASSEWETQYF.

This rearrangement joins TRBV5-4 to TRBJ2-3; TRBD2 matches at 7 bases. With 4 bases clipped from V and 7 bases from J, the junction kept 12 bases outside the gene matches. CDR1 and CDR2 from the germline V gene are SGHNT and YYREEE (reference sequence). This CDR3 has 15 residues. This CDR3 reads CASSPQREGRNTQYF. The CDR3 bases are TGTGCCAGCAGCCCCCAGCGGGAAGGAAGAAATACGCAGTATTTT.

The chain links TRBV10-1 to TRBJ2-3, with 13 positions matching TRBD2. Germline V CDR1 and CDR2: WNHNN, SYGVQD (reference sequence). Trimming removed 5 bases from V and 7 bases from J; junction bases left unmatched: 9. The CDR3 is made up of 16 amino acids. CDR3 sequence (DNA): TGCGCCAGCAGTAAAACTAGCGGGGGGGCCTCTAATACGCAGTATTTT. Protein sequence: CASSKTSGGASNTQYF.

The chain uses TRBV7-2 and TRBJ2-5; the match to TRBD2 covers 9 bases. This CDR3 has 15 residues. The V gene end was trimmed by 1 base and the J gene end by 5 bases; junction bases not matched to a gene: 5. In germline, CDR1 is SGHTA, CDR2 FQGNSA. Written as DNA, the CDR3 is TGTGCCAGCAGCTTAGGTCCAGCGGGGGGCGAGACCCAGTACTTC. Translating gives CASSLGPAGGETQYF.

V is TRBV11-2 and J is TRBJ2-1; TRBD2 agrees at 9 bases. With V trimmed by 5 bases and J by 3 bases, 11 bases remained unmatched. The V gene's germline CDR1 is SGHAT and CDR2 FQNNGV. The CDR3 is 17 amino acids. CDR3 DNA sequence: TGTGCCAGCAGCCCCAGGGTTAGCGGGAGAGACTACAATGAGCAGTTCTTC. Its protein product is CASSPRVSGRDYNEQFF.

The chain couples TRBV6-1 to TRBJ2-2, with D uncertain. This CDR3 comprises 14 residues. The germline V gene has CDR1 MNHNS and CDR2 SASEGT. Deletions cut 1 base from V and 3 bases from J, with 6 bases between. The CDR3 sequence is CASSEGTYTGELFF. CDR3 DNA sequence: TGTGCCAGCAGTGAAGGAACTTACACCGGGGAGCTGTTTTTT.